These 31 T cell receptor beta chains were sequenced from one sample in a study of memory CD4+ T cells and cytomegalovirus serostatus. Clones were read by immunoSEQ multiplex PCR, and TCRdb kept only the in-frame ones, dropping some. The sample has just under 95,000 clones; under 90% are singletons. The sort gate was single viable CD3+CD4+CD8-CD45RO+ cells for memory CD4+ T cells. Sequencing was carried out using memory CD4+ T cells from blood. The source is an adult in good health and CMV-seropositive.

A note on this clone: This sample also contains other DNA sequences that code for the same CDR3. The chain has TRBV29-1 and TRBJ1-5, with 10 nucleotides matching TRBD1. This CDR3 region has 12 residues. CDR1 and CDR2 (germline): SQVTM, ANQGSEA. The V and J ends lost 6 bases and 4 bases, in that order; junction bases with no gene match: 0. CDR3 in amino acids: CSVGQGNQPQHF. In DNA, the CDR3 is TGCAGCGTGGGACAGGGGAATCAGCCCCAGCATTTT.

This clone showed up just a few times. The V gene is TRBV7-9, the J gene TRBJ1-1; TRBD1 is a possible D gene (6 bases). Germline V CDR1 and CDR2: SEHNR, FQNEAQ (reference sequence). V lost 3 bases and J lost 5, with 7 bases in between. The CDR3 length is 12 residues. CDR3 nucleotide sequence: TGTGCCAGCAGCTTCGGACAGACTGAAGCTTTCTTT. This codes for CASSFGQTEAFF.

The J gene is TRBJ1-4, the V gene TRBV18; D gene ambiguous. The CDR3 extends over 13 amino acids. V shed 0 bases and J shed 7 bases, with 6 bases lying between them. CDR1 KGHSH and CDR2 LQKENI come from the germline V gene. CDR3 sequence: CASSPPQREKLFF. DNA for the CDR3: TGTGCCAGCTCACCACCACAACGTGAAAAACTGTTTTTT.

The genes are TRBV11-1 and TRBJ1-2, with a possible D match to TRBD1 (5 bases). Deletions cut 5 bases from V and 13 bases from J, with 23 bases between. This CDR3 comprises 14 residues. CDR1 is SGHAT and CDR2 is FQDESV in the germline V gene (reference sequence). The CDR3 DNA reads as TGTGCCAGCAGCATAGATTCGACAGACCGTCGAACCACCTTC. The encoded protein is CASSIDSTDRRTTF.

The chain uses TRBV27 and TRBJ2-5; D might be TRBD2 (6 bases). The CDR3 has 14 amino acids. The germline gives CDR1 MNHEY, CDR2 SMNVEV (reference sequence). The V end lost 6 bases, the J end lost 5 bases, and 16 bases lay between the germline ends. CDR3 bases: TGTGCCAGCAGCTTGGAGGGTAGGGGTGAGACCCAGTACTTC. It translates to CASSLEGRGETQYF.

This clone was observed a handful of times. The CDR3 spells CASSTGRNTEAFF. CDR3 coding DNA: TGTGCCAGCAGCACCGGGAGGAACACTGAAGCTTTCTTT. The chain employs TRBV5-4 and TRBJ1-1; D not resolved. Germline V lookup: CDR1 SGHNT, CDR2 YYREEE (reference sequence). Trimming stripped 4 bases from V and 1 base from J, with 8 bases between. The CDR3 has 13 residues. Full variable domain (remainder filled in from reference TRBV5-4 and TRBJ1-1): ETGVTQSPTHLIKTRGQQVTLRCSSQSGHNTVSWYQQALGQGPQFIFQYYREEENGRGNFPPRFSGLQFPNYSSELNVNALELDDSALYLCASSTGRNTEAFFGQGTRLTVV.

This clone was detected once. This rearrangement joins TRBV5-1 to TRBJ1-1; D not resolved. The length of the CDR3 is 13 residues. The germline V and J ends were trimmed by 2 bases and 5 bases, with 10 bases remaining between them. CDR1 and CDR2 (germline): SGHRS, YFSETQ. The CDR3 is CASSLIGGTEAFF. In DNA, the CDR3 is TGCGCCAGCAGCTTAATAGGAGGGACTGAAGCTTTCTTT.

The CDR3, as DNA: TGCAGCGTTGTTGGCAGGGGATCCGGGGAGCTGTTTTTT. Protein sequence: CSVVGRGSGELFF. The V and J genes are TRBV29-1 and TRBJ2-2, with D possibly matching TRBD1 (6 bases). The CDR3 loop spans 13 amino acids. V lost 4 bases, J lost 6 bases, and 12 bases lay in between. Germline assignment: CDR1 SQVTM and CDR2 ANQGSEA.

This clone is medium-sized in the sample. The chain joins TRBV6-5 to TRBJ2-7; no reliable D call. V was pared by 3 bases and J by 4 bases, with 10 bases between. There are 13 residues in the CDR3. Germline assignment: CDR1 MNHEY and CDR2 SVGAGI. The DNA of the CDR3 is TGTGCCAGCAGTTATACGTTCGGTTACGAGCAGTACTTC. Amino acids: CASSYTFGYEQYF.

The CDR3 protein is CASSYRDNYEQYF. The CDR3 region has the DNA TGTGCCAGCAGTTACAGGGACAACTACGAGCAGTACTTC. V and J are TRBV6-6 and TRBJ2-7, with D possibly matching TRBD1 (6 bases). Germline values: CDR1 MNHNY, CDR2 SVGAGI (reference sequence). Trimming pared 2 bases from V and 3 bases from J, leaving 8 bases between. The CDR3 is 13 residues long.

This clone turned up a few times. V usage is TRBV29-1 and J usage is TRBJ1-4; 9 bases line up with TRBD1. V shed 6 bases and J 7 bases; nucleotides not matched to a gene: 6. The length of the CDR3 is 13 residues. Germline CDR1 SQVTM, CDR2 ANQGSEA. Written as DNA, the CDR3 is TGCAGCGTCGCACAGGGGGCGTCTGAAAAACTGTTTTTT. As protein: CSVAQGASEKLFF. Filled out from reference TRBV29-1 and TRBJ1-4, the complete variable domain reads SAVISQKPSRDICQRGTSLTIQCQVDSQVTMMFWYRQQPGQSLTLIATANQGSEATYESGFVIDKFPISRPNLTFSTLTVSNMSPEDSSIYLCSVAQGASEKLFFGSGTQLSVL.

The J gene is TRBJ1-1, the V gene TRBV28; TRBD1 might be the D (5 bases). CDR3 length: 13 amino acids. Looked up from germline, CDR1 is MDHEN and CDR2 is SYDVKM. V was shortened by 6 bases and J by 1 base, with 9 bases between the two germline ends. CDR3 sequence reads: CASRMTENTEAFF. CDR3 nucleotide sequence: TGTGCCAGCAGAATGACAGAGAACACTGAAGCTTTCTTT.

The rearrangement links TRBV5-5 to TRBJ1-5; D not resolved. Germline-derived CDR1 and CDR2 are SGHKS and YYEKEE (reference sequence). The V end lost 4 bases, the J end lost 2 bases, and 10 bases lay between the germline ends. The CDR3 contains 14 residues. CDR3 amino acids: CASSGYQGNQPQHF. In nucleotides, the CDR3 is TGTGCCAGCAGCGGGTACCAGGGCAATCAGCCCCAGCATTTT. The complete variable domain, with remaining parts taken from reference TRBV5-5 and TRBJ1-5, reads DAGVTQSPTHLIKTRGQQVTLRCSPISGHKSVSWYQQVLGQGPQFIFQYYEKEERGRGNFPDRFSARQFPNYSSELNVNALLLGDSALYLCASSGYQGNQPQHFGDGTRLSIL.

This clone was recorded a few times. The V call is TRBV9, the J call TRBJ1-1; TRBD1 agrees at 7 bases. The V gene's germline CDR1 is SGDLS and CDR2 YYNGEE. J lost 2 bases, V lost 4 bases, and 8 bases had no gene match. CDR3 size: 15 residues. CDR3 residues: CASSFRDRENTEAFF. The DNA of the CDR3 is TGTGCCAGCAGCTTCAGGGACAGAGAAAACACTGAAGCTTTCTTT.

The chain links TRBV18 to TRBJ2-3, with D hard to call. CDR1 is KGHSH, CDR2 LQKENI, per germline. V was pared by 1 base and J by 4 bases, with 3 bases between. The CDR3 is 12 amino acids. The CDR3 DNA reads as TGTGCCAGCTCACCACTGGCAGATACGCAGTATTTT. This gives the protein CASSPLADTQYF.

The chain recombines TRBV28 with TRBJ1-3, with D maybe TRBD1 (5 bases). Germline V lookup: CDR1 MDHEN, CDR2 SYDVKM. The CDR3 extends over 16 amino acids. Trimming pared 4 bases from V and 3 bases from J, leaving 16 bases between. The chain's CDR3 is CASSSPKRGSGNTIYF. DNA of the CDR3: TGTGCCAGCAGTTCCCCCAAAAGGGGAAGTGGAAACACCATATATTTT.

This chain connects TRBV5-4 to TRBJ2-7; 7 bases map to TRBD2. V was clipped by 3 bases and J by 6 bases; unmatched bases: 12. The length of the CDR3 is 15 residues. Germline V CDR1 and CDR2: SGHNT, YYREEE (reference sequence). CDR3 region: CASSSRERDLSEQYF. CDR3 bases: TGTGCCAGCAGCTCTCGGGAGCGGGACCTCTCCGAGCAGTACTTC.

V usage is TRBV6-5 and J usage is TRBJ1-1, with D perhaps matching TRBD1 (5 bases). CDR1 and CDR2 from the germline V gene are MNHEY and SVGAGI. Trimming pared 0 bases from V and 2 bases from J, leaving 13 bases between. This CDR3 is 16 amino acids long. The CDR3 loop is CASSYSSSGGNTEAFF. The CDR3, as DNA: TGTGCCAGCAGTTACTCGAGTAGTGGGGGAAACACTGAAGCTTTCTTT.

The chain combines TRBV10-3 with TRBJ2-2; D gene uncertain. The CDR3 runs 13 residues. Germline lookup yields CDR1 ENHRY and CDR2 SYGVKD. V lost 0 bases and J 2 bases, leaving 1 base between the germline ends. In DNA, the CDR3 is TGTGCCATCAGTGAGTCAAACACCGGGGAGCTGTTTTTT. Its translation: CAISESNTGELFF.

This rearrangement joins TRBV29-1 to TRBJ2-2; TRBD2 matches 12 bases. The CDR3 is 15 amino acids. The V gene end was trimmed by 3 bases and the J gene end by 4 bases; junction bases not matched to a gene: 3. The germline gives CDR1 SQVTM, CDR2 ANQGSEA. The CDR3 spells CSVDLAGGRTGELFF. The CDR3 DNA follows: TGCAGCGTTGATCTAGCGGGAGGGCGCACCGGGGAGCTGTTTTTT.

The chain links TRBV20-1 to TRBJ2-7; D unclear. The germline V gene has CDR1 DFQATT and CDR2 SNEGSKA (reference sequence). V lost 2 bases to trimming and J lost 5 bases, with 7 bases between them. This CDR3 spans 11 amino acids. DNA for the CDR3: TGCAGTGCTAGACCCGGGCACGAGCAGTACTTC. Translated: CSARPGHEQYF.

The chain couples TRBV6-6 to TRBJ1-6; TRBD1 matches 7 bases. The CDR3 covers 13 residues. CDR1 and CDR2 (germline): MNHNY, SVGAGI (reference sequence). V lost 6 bases, J lost 10 bases, and 6 bases stayed unmatched. CDR3 coding DNA: TGTGCCAGCAGGCCAGGGGGACGATCACCCCTCCACTTT. Protein product: CASRPGGRSPLHF.

The J gene is TRBJ1-1, the V gene TRBV19; D ambiguous. The CDR3 is made up of 14 amino acids. V shed 2 bases and J shed 1 base, with 8 bases lying between them. In germline, CDR1 is LNHDA, CDR2 SQIVND (reference sequence). DNA for the CDR3: TGTGCCAGTAGTATACTGGTGCAGAACACTGAAGCTTTCTTT. Amino acids: CASSILVQNTEAFF.

The rearrangement joins TRBV6-1 to TRBJ2-7, with D perhaps matching TRBD1 (5 bases). The CDR3 spans 16 residues. Germline V gene lookup returns CDR1 MNHNS and CDR2 SASEGT. V lost 2 bases to trimming and J lost 0 bases, with 14 bases between them. Here the CDR3 DNA reads TGTGCCAGCAGTGAAAAGTGGGGCGCTTTCTCCTACGAGCAGTACTTC. Its translation: CASSEKWGAFSYEQYF.

This chain connects TRBV20-1 to TRBJ2-5; D may be TRBD2 (6 bases). The last part of the DNA fits TRBJ2-7 better; the J call may be wrong. The germline CDR1 and CDR2 sequences are DFQATT and SNEGSKA (reference sequence). This CDR3 is built from 11 residues. DNA for the CDR3: TGCAGTGCCGAGGCGGGAAGCGAGCAGTACTTC. It encodes CSAEAGSEQYF.

This clone was observed once. The chain combines TRBV18 with TRBJ2-7, with D hard to call. The V end lost 2 bases, the J end lost 7 bases, and 6 bases lay between the germline ends. Per germline, CDR1 KGHSH and CDR2 LQKENI. The CDR3 consists of 11 residues. CDR3 coding DNA: TGTGCCAGCTCACCAAATGAGGAGCAGTACTTC. Encoded protein: CASSPNEEQYF.

The rearrangement joins TRBV5-1 to TRBJ2-2; no clear D. The CDR3 is made up of 13 amino acids. Looked up from germline, CDR1 is SGHRS and CDR2 is YFSETQ. Trimming cost V 5 bases and J 1 base, with 6 bases left between them. CDR3 sequence: CASSVGNTGELFF. The CDR3 DNA follows: TGCGCCAGCAGTGTCGGGAACACCGGGGAGCTGTTTTTT.

For this clone: At the DNA level, this CDR3 is encoded by other sequences in the same sample as well. The rearrangement uses TRBV20-1 and TRBJ2-7, with D perhaps assigned TRBD1 or TRBD2 (5 bases each). V shed 3 bases and J shed 7 bases, with 10 bases lying between them. Looked up from germline, CDR1 is DFQATT and CDR2 is SNEGSKA (reference sequence). The CDR3 runs to 11 residues. The CDR3 sequence is CSARGPGEQYF. Here the CDR3 DNA reads TGCAGTGCTAGGGGGCCGGGGGAGCAGTACTTC.

This clone was observed a few times. The J gene is TRBJ1-4, the V gene TRBV4-2, with D unclear. Per germline, CDR1 LGHNA and CDR2 YNFKEQ. The CDR3 consists of 15 residues. V was clipped by 4 bases and J by 5 bases, with 14 bases between them. As DNA, the CDR3 is TGTGCCAGCAGCCTTCAGGCTAATCAAAATGAAAAACTGTTTTTT. This translates into CASSLQANQNEKLFF.

This chain uses TRBV11-3 with TRBJ2-3, with 11 bases matching TRBD2. With V trimmed by 3 bases and J by 4 bases, 3 bases remained unmatched. Germline assignment: CDR1 SGHNT and CDR2 YENEEA. The CDR3 runs to 15 residues. In nucleotides, the CDR3 is TGTGCCAGCAGCTTCCTAGCGGGAGGCGCAGATACGCAGTATTTT. It is translated as CASSFLAGGADTQYF.

The chain is built from TRBV5-1 and TRBJ2-2, with 8 nucleotides matching TRBD1. The CDR3 contains 13 residues. The germline V gene has CDR1 SGHRS and CDR2 YFSETQ. After removal of 5 bases from V and 6 bases from J, the junction contained 3 bases not matched to a gene. The CDR3 loop is CASRTGVSGELFF. In DNA form, the CDR3 reads TGCGCCAGCAGGACAGGGGTCTCCGGGGAGCTGTTTTTT.